The 20 T cell receptor beta chains below come from one sample, sequenced in a study of T cells after yellow fever vaccination. TCRdb redid the calling of the 5' RACE reads with MiXCR, one entry per CDR3 protein. Of hundreds of thousands of distinct CDR3 sequences in the sample, approximately 13% were seen once. Sequencing used PBMCs, obtained on the day of the yellow fever booster vaccination. The source is a man between 25 and 39 years old who received the YFV17D yellow fever vaccine.

The chain links TRBV27 to TRBJ2-1, with 7 bases identical to TRBD2. V was clipped by 0 bases and J by 8 bases; unmatched bases: 10. The CDR3 runs 16 residues. The germline V gene has CDR1 MNHEY and CDR2 SMNVEV (reference sequence). In DNA, the CDR3 is TGTGCCAGCAGTTTATCCTGGGTATCTAGCGGCGATGAGCAGTTCTTC. Encoded protein: CASSLSWVSSGDEQFF.

The sample holds many counts of this clonotype. The chain recombines TRBV7-2 with TRBJ2-7; tentatively, D is TRBD1 (5 bases). CDR3 length: 13 residues. The V end was cut by 3 bases, the J end by 7 bases, with 13 bases between. Germline lookup yields CDR1 SGHTA and CDR2 FQGNSA. The CDR3 DNA reads as TGTGCCAGCAGCTTCCAGGGTATGGGGGAGCAGTACTTC. It translates to CASSFQGMGEQYF.

This clonotype showed up just a few times. This chain joins TRBV6-5 and TRBJ2-1; maybe TRBD2 (6 bases). CDR3 size: 16 residues. V was clipped by 0 bases and J by 3 bases, with 12 bases between them. Germline V lookup: CDR1 MNHEY, CDR2 SVGAGI. CDR3 loop: CASSYSEGRDYNEQFF. Written as DNA, the CDR3 is TGTGCCAGCAGTTACTCGGAGGGCCGGGACTACAATGAGCAGTTCTTC.

The V call is TRBV7-6, the J call TRBJ2-7; a weak D match, TRBD2 (6 bases). In germline, CDR1 is SGHVS, CDR2 FNYEAQ. V lost 5 bases to trimming and J lost 6 bases, with 14 bases between them. This CDR3 is built from 13 residues. The DNA of the CDR3 is TGTGCCAGCAGCGCGACGGGGGATTCCGAGCAGTACTTC. Protein product: CASSATGDSEQYF.

The rearrangement uses TRBV14 and TRBJ2-5; 7 bases match TRBD1. The V segment lost 7 bases and the J segment 2 bases; nucleotides outside the gene matches: 22. The germline V gene has CDR1 SGHDN and CDR2 FVKESK. The CDR3 loop spans 19 amino acids. CDR3 amino acids: CASIVRGTQGQREQETQYF. The CDR3 DNA follows: TGTGCCAGCATCGTAAGGGGGACCCAGGGACAGCGCGAACAAGAGACCCAGTACTTC. Full variable domain (remainder filled in from reference TRBV14 and TRBJ2-5): EAGVTQFPSHSVIEKGQTVTLRCDPISGHDNLYWYRRVMGKEIKFLLHFVKESKQDESGMPNNRFLAERTGGTYSTLKVQPAELEDSGVYFCASIVRGTQGQREQETQYFGPGTRLLVL.

The J gene is TRBJ2-3, the V gene TRBV30, with a weak D call TRBD1 (5 bases). The germline V gene has CDR1 GTSNPN and CDR2 SVGIG (reference sequence). The CDR3 runs to 14 residues. The V end was cut by 3 bases, the J end by 3 bases, with 13 bases between. Written as DNA, the CDR3 is TGTGCCTGGAGGGAGTGGACAACGACAGATACGCAGTATTTT. It encodes CAWREWTTTDTQYF. Combining the CDR3 with reference TRBV30 and TRBJ2-3 gives the whole variable domain SQTIHQWPATLVQPVGSPLSLECTVEGTSNPNLYWYRQAAGRGLQLLFYSVGIGQISSEVPQNLSASRPQDRQFILSSKKLLLSDSGFYLCAWREWTTTDTQYFGPGTRLTVL.

This clonotype has just a few counts. V is TRBV20-1 and J is TRBJ1-2; D call uncertain. Per germline, CDR1 DFQATT and CDR2 SNEGSKA (reference sequence). CDR3 size: 13 residues. V lost 0 bases and J 4 bases, leaving 9 bases between the germline ends. CDR3 region: CSARDPGRYGYTF. CDR3 DNA: TGCAGTGCTAGAGATCCAGGTCGCTATGGCTACACCTTC.

This clonotype was seen a few times. The chain carries TRBV20-1 and TRBJ1-4, with 7 bases aligning to TRBD1. V shed 6 bases and J 7 bases; nucleotides not matched to a gene: 8. The germline gives CDR1 DFQATT, CDR2 SNEGSKA (reference sequence). CDR3 length: 13 residues. The CDR3 bases are TGCAGTGCCATGGACAGGAGTCGTGAAAAACTGTTTTTT. This encodes CSAMDRSREKLFF.

This clonotype has a handful of counts. The rearrangement joins TRBV6-6 to TRBJ1-1; no clear D gene. V was clipped by 6 bases and J by 3 bases, with 11 bases between them. Germline V gene data show CDR1 as MNHNY and CDR2 as SVGAGI (reference sequence). The CDR3 is made up of 13 amino acids. CDR3 loop: CASSPRPDTEAFF. In DNA, the CDR3 is TGTGCCAGCAGCCCTCGACCAGACACTGAAGCTTTCTTT.

This clonotype was observed a few times. The chain links TRBV7-2 to TRBJ1-6; 7 nucleotides line up with TRBD1. Germline CDR1 and CDR2: SGHTA and FQGNSA. V was pared by 1 base and J by 11 bases, with 8 bases of the junction left unmatched. The CDR3 length is 15 residues. CDR3 in amino acids: CASSLEGAGAAPLHF. CDR3 DNA: TGTGCCAGCAGCTTAGAGGGGGCCGGGGCGGCACCCCTCCACTTT.

The genes are TRBV18 and TRBJ2-7, with 9 bases aligning to TRBD2. The CDR3 sequence is 16 residues long. Per the germline V gene, CDR1 is KGHSH and CDR2 is LQKENI. The trim removed 1 base at V and 8 bases at J, leaving 12 bases unmatched. CDR3 in amino acids: CASSPQRREGPLQQYF. The DNA for the CDR3 is TGTGCCAGCTCACCACAGCGGCGGGAGGGCCCTTTACAGCAGTACTTC.

This chain links TRBV12-3 or TRBV12-4 with TRBJ2-7; TRBD2 might be the D (5 bases). This CDR3 is 13 amino acids long. Trimming stripped 9 bases from V and 0 bases from J, with 12 bases between. CDR3: CASSQTTSYEQYF. As DNA, the CDR3 is TGTGCCAGTTCCCAGACTACCTCCTACGAGCAGTACTTC.

This clonotype was counted between two and nine times. The CDR3 is CSVPRTGRYEQYF. The CDR3 DNA is TGCAGTGTTCCCAGGACAGGGAGATACGAGCAGTACTTC. J is TRBJ2-7 and V is TRBV20-1, with 8 bases fitting TRBD1. Germline V gives CDR1 DFQATT, CDR2 SNEGSKA (reference sequence). This CDR3 has 13 amino acids. V lost 7 bases, J lost 4 bases, and 9 bases stayed unmatched.

At least ten counts were recorded for this clonotype. V gene TRBV12-3 or TRBV12-4 combines with J gene TRBJ1-4; D is unclear. The CDR3 runs to 14 residues. The V gene lost 6 bases and the J gene lost 3 bases, with 11 bases spanning the gap. DNA of the CDR3: TGTGCCAGCAGCCTCACCGGGGCTAATGAAAAACTGTTTTTT. It yields the protein CASSLTGANEKLFF.

The gene calls are TRBV7-9 and TRBJ1-5; weak D call: TRBD1 (5 bases). The CDR3 has 13 residues. Germline loops: CDR1 SEHNR, CDR2 FQNEAQ (reference sequence). V was trimmed by 3 bases and J by 10 bases, leaving 13 bases between them. The CDR3, as DNA: TGTGCCAGCAGCTTTGCGGGGCGGGACCCCCAGCATTTT. As protein: CASSFAGRDPQHF.

The chain recombines TRBV20-1 with TRBJ1-5, with 8 bases lining up with TRBD1. The germline CDR1 and CDR2 sequences are DFQATT and SNEGSKA (reference sequence). V lost 3 bases to trimming and J lost 2 bases; unmatched junction nucleotides: 6. This CDR3 contains 15 residues. This CDR3 is CSASRTGLGNQPQHF. The CDR3 nucleotides read TGCAGTGCTAGTCGGACAGGGCTGGGCAATCAGCCCCAGCATTTT.

This clonotype has a handful of counts. The rearrangement joins TRBV29-1 to TRBJ2-3; D unresolved. In germline, CDR1 is SQVTM, CDR2 ANQGSEA. The CDR3 spans 15 residues. V lost 0 bases and J 0 bases, leaving 10 bases between the germline ends. As DNA, the CDR3 is TGCAGCGTTGAAGATGGCGCTTCTAGCACAGATACGCAGTATTTT. Amino acid sequence: CSVEDGASSTDTQYF.

The chain carries TRBV11-2 and TRBJ2-5; 9 bases are a match to TRBD2. Per the germline V gene, CDR1 is SGHAT and CDR2 is FQNNGV. The junction had 2 bases not matched to a gene; V was cut back by 0 bases and J by 6 bases. There are 14 residues in the CDR3. DNA for the CDR3: TGTGCCAGCAGCTTAGAGGCGGGAGGGCAGACCCAGTACTTC. Amino acids: CASSLEAGGQTQYF. The entire variable domain, with the rest obtained from reference TRBV11-2 and TRBJ2-5, is as follows: EAGVAQSPRYKIIEKRQSVAFWCNPISGHATLYWYQQILGQGPKLLIQFQNNGVVDDSQLPKDRFSAERLKGVDSTLKIQPAKLEDSAVYLCASSLEAGGQTQYFGPGTRLLVL.

Written as DNA, the CDR3 is TGTGCCAGCTCACCACGGGCAGGAGTCACTGAAGCTTTCTTT. Its protein product is CASSPRAGVTEAFF. The chain joins TRBV18 to TRBJ1-1; D gene uncertain. CDR3 length equals 14 residues. V gave up 1 base and J gave up 4 bases, with 10 bases separating them. Germline V gives CDR1 KGHSH, CDR2 LQKENI.

A few counts support this clonotype. Relative to the germline gene, one junction end is altered; a read error may explain this. This chain joins TRBV20-1 and TRBJ1-5; D is perhaps TRBD1 (5 bases). Germline lookup yields CDR1 DFQATT and CDR2 SNEGSKA (reference sequence). The CDR3 runs to 16 residues. The CDR3 region has the DNA TGCTGTGCTAGAGGGTACGGACAAAATAGCAATCAGCCCCAGCATTTT. Amino acid sequence: CCARGYGQNSNQPQHF.